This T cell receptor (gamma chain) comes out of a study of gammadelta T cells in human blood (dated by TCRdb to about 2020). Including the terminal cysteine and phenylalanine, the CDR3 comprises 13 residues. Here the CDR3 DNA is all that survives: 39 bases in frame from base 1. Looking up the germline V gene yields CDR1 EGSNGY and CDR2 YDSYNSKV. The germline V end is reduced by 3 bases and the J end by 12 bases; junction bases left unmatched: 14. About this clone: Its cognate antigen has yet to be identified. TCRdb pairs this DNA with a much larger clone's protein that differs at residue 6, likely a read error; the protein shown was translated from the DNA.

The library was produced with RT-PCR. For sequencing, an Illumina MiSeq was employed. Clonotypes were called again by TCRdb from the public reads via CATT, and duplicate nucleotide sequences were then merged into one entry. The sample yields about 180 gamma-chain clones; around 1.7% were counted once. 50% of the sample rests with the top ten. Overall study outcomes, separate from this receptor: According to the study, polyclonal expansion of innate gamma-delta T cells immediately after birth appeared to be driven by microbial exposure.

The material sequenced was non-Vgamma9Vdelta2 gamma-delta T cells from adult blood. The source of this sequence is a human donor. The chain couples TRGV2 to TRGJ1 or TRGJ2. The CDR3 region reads CATWDWQVLRKLF. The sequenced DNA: TGTGCCACCTGGGACTGGCAGGTATTGAGGAAACTCTTT.